A selection of T cell receptor beta chains follows, all from one sample in a study of cytomegalovirus exposure and HLA in healthy donors. Repertoires were generated with immunoSEQ multiplex PCR, while TCRdb's copy carries only in-frame clones and drops some. The table shows about 100,000 clones, with about four fifths occurring only once. Sequenced input: PBMCs. The receptors come from a female donor in good health and CMV-seropositive. CDR3s include the opening cysteine and the closing phenylalanine or tryptophan.

V gene: TRBV19; CDR3 protein: CASSGYRDTFQETQYF
V gene: TRBV5-1; CDR3 protein: CASSLEQLAGELFF
V gene: TRBV7-9; CDR3 protein: CASSLRSAGNTIYF
V gene: TRBV30; CDR3 protein: CAWSSLGTGRQPQHF
V gene: TRBV2; CDR3 protein: CASSEIGGQPGNQPQHF
V gene: TRBV30; CDR3 protein: CAWKKRLAGNEQYF
V gene: TRBV6-6; CDR3 protein: CASSYPIADPYNEQFF
V gene: TRBV19; CDR3 protein: CASNRDSYSNQPQHF
V gene: TRBV30; CDR3 protein: CAWKRDSGANGLTF
V gene: TRBV6-1; CDR3 protein: CASSGASGRPYEQYF
V gene: TRBV28; CDR3 protein: CASSFEAKRVTYEQYF
V gene: TRBV7-9; CDR3 protein: CASSFPEGGGAEHNEQFF
V gene: TRBV4-1; CDR3 protein: CASSQGRGGVNEQFF
V gene: TRBV30; CDR3 protein: CAWSQIAGGLHF
V gene: TRBV19; CDR3 protein: CATSFRDRIAETQYF
V gene: TRBV7-2; CDR3 protein: CASSRTRVDNSPLHF
V gene: TRBV5-1; CDR3 protein: CASSSREDTQYF
V gene: TRBV5-6; CDR3 protein: CASSSTGAGEQYF
V gene: TRBV9; CDR3 protein: CASSAGPREDNEQFF
V gene: TRBV5-1; CDR3 protein: CASSAALSNTEAFF
V gene: TRBV30; CDR3 protein: CAWSVRRTTDTQYF
V gene: TRBV15; CDR3 protein: CATSPRRTSGLEQYF
V gene: TRBV16; CDR3 protein: CASSQSPWSQGTSGNTIYF
V gene: TRBV25-1; CDR3 protein: CASRHETPFYGYTF
V gene: TRBV23-1; CDR3 protein: CASSPRLVLYEQYF
V gene: TRBV5-6; CDR3 protein: CASNPRHSGANGLTF
V gene: TRBV4-2; CDR3 protein: CASSQSGTSGGANEQFF
V gene: TRBV19; CDR3 protein: CASSWVGARAGYTF
V gene: TRBV18; CDR3 protein: CASSPRTEQETQYF
V gene: TRBV5-4; CDR3 protein: CASSPSGFNTEAFF
V gene: TRBV18; CDR3 protein: CASSPGLASYEQYF
V gene: TRBV11-2; CDR3 protein: CASSSYQGWNEQYF
V gene: TRBV29-1; CDR3 protein: CSVGGGLAGENIQYF
V gene: TRBV2; CDR3 protein: CASSGAGAHSGNTIYF
V gene: TRBV20-1; CDR3 protein: CSASRDQPQHF
V gene: TRBV7-2; CDR3 protein: CASSSHLTSGGRGNNEQFF
V gene: TRBV10-1; CDR3 protein: CASSDRAGLPTYNEQFF
V gene: TRBV11-2; CDR3 protein: CASSDIGYTDTQYF
V gene: TRBV4-3; CDR3 protein: CASSLGQVSDTQYF
V gene: TRBV4-3; CDR3 protein: CASSQPGRDEQFF
V gene: TRBV19; CDR3 protein: CASSSGQGRGYTF
V gene: TRBV5-1; CDR3 protein: CASSFISQGGGYTF
V gene: TRBV10-3; CDR3 protein: CAIRGGGYTF
V gene: TRBV9; CDR3 protein: CASSVGGGPLDHEQFF
V gene: TRBV2; CDR3 protein: CAEREETDTQYF
V gene: TRBV30; CDR3 protein: CAWSAQGLALETQYF
V gene: TRBV5-1; CDR3 protein: CASSADSHAQYF
V gene: TRBV7-9; CDR3 protein: CASSALTGHFEQYF
V gene: TRBV7-2; CDR3 protein: CASSLALGGDTQYF
V gene: TRBV5-1; CDR3 protein: CASSPGGVNQPQHF
V gene: TRBV4-3; CDR3 protein: CASSQVGGGEAQYF
V gene: TRBV12-5; CDR3 protein: CASGLQGGPYGYTF
V gene: TRBV5-1; CDR3 protein: CASSFSGGADTEAFF
V gene: TRBV2; CDR3 protein: CASSDDRNNEQFF
V gene: TRBV19; CDR3 protein: CASSPPGPTNEKLFF
V gene: TRBV15; CDR3 protein: CATSRPTVRTDTQYF